These 25 T cell receptor beta chains originate from one sample sequenced in a study of identical twins. TCRdb itself ran the 5' RACE reads through MiXCR, one entry per CDR3 protein. The sample has 1,800,000 or so distinct CDR3 sequences, more than 30% seen once. The source material was cord blood. Receptor source: a newborn girl in good health.

This clonotype was seen more than once but under ten times. This CDR3 is CASRRRWGHINSNQPQHF. CDR3 bases: TGTGCCAGCAGGCGTAGGTGGGGACACATCAATAGCAATCAGCCCCAGCATTTT. The J gene is TRBJ1-5, the V gene TRBV28, with TRBD1 as a possible D gene (6 bases). CDR3 length equals 18 residues. Germline V gene data show CDR1 as MDHEN and CDR2 as SYDVKM. Trimming left V 6 bases short and J 0 bases short, with 21 bases between.

This clonotype came up a few times. The rearrangement uses TRBV10-3 and TRBJ1-2; D is unresolved. The CDR3 sequence is 12 residues long. Trimming stripped 0 bases from V and 8 bases from J, with 7 bases between. Germline V gene data show CDR1 as ENHRY and CDR2 as SYGVKD. CDR3 coding DNA: TGTGCCATCAGTGAGTCCGTCTCCGGCTACACCTTC. Its translation: CAISESVSGYTF.

The chain combines TRBV7-2 with TRBJ2-5; 7 nucleotides line up with TRBD2. The germline V gene encodes CDR1 SGHTA and CDR2 FQGNSA. There are 16 residues in the CDR3. V was pared by 0 bases and J by 1 base, with 5 bases of the junction left unmatched. For the CDR3, the DNA is TGTGCCAGCAGCTTAGCGCTTCTAGCGGTCCAAGAGACCCAGTACTTC. Translated, it gives CASSLALLAVQETQYF.

This clonotype appeared a few times. The chain couples TRBV20-1 to TRBJ2-2; D is perhaps TRBD2 (6 bases). This CDR3 comprises 12 residues. V shed 7 bases and J shed 4 bases, with 10 bases lying between them. CDR1 and CDR2 from the germline V gene are DFQATT and SNEGSKA (reference sequence). The CDR3 region is CSVGRFTGELFF. The CDR3 DNA reads TGCAGTGTAGGGAGGTTCACCGGGGAGCTGTTTTTT.

This clonotype was observed many times. V usage is TRBV29-1 and J usage is TRBJ2-4; D might be TRBD1 (5 bases). CDR3 length: 14 residues. Germline lookup yields CDR1 SQVTM and CDR2 ANQGSEA. V lost 3 bases and J 1 base, leaving 10 bases between the germline ends. CDR3 in amino acids: CSVDPGSAKNIQYF. The DNA of the CDR3 is TGCAGCGTTGATCCAGGGTCGGCCAAAAACATTCAGTACTTC. Based on the CDR3 plus reference TRBV29-1 and TRBJ2-4, the full variable domain is SAVISQKPSRDICQRGTSLTIQCQVDSQVTMMFWYRQQPGQSLTLIATANQGSEATYESGFVIDKFPISRPNLTFSTLTVSNMSPEDSSIYLCSVDPGSAKNIQYFGAGTRLSVL.

The chain uses TRBV6-1 and TRBJ2-7; D gene unclear. With 2 bases removed from V and 10 bases from J, the gap between germline ends came to 3 bases. Germline-derived CDR1 and CDR2 are MNHNS and SASEGT. This CDR3 contains 9 residues. In DNA, the CDR3 is TGTGCCAGCAGTGAACAACAGTACTTC. It translates to CASSEQQYF.

This clonotype was observed a handful of times. The chain carries TRBV28 and TRBJ2-5; 12 nucleotides agree with TRBD2. Germline lookup yields CDR1 MDHEN and CDR2 SYDVKM. V was clipped by 2 bases and J by 5 bases; unmatched bases: 12. The CDR3 runs to 18 residues. CDR3 nucleotide sequence: TGTGCCAGCAGTTTACCATTACAGGGACTAGCGGGTCGGGAGACCCAGTACTTC. It translates to CASSLPLQGLAGRETQYF.

A note on this clonotype: Germline is not matched at one junction end, which may reflect a read error. This sequence joins TRBV29-1 and TRBJ2-3, with 16 bases matching TRBD2. From germline, CDR1 is SQVTM and CDR2 ANQGSEA. The CDR3 is 17 residues long. The CDR3 DNA follows: TGCAGCGTTGGGGGGACTAGCGGGGGGGCAGTTTCAGATACCCAGTATTTT. The encoded protein is CSVGGTSGGAVSDTQYF.

The chain has TRBV20-1 and TRBJ1-4, with TRBD1 matching 7 bases. The CDR3 runs 13 residues. Trimming took 4 bases from V and 4 from J; bases not matched to a gene: 3. Germline V gives CDR1 DFQATT, CDR2 SNEGSKA (reference sequence). CDR3 protein: CSANRGGNEKLFF. CDR3 DNA: TGCAGTGCTAACAGGGGCGGTAATGAAAAACTGTTTTTT.

The chain is built from TRBV2 and TRBJ2-3, with D perhaps matching TRBD2 (6 bases). Germline CDR1 and CDR2: SNHLY and FYNNEI. The CDR3 is 15 residues long. Trimming cost V 10 bases and J 2 bases, with 19 bases left between them. The CDR3 nucleotides read TGTGCCACATCCACCTTGGGCGGGAACACAGATACGCAGTATTTT. It encodes CATSTLGGNTDTQYF.

This clonotype was observed a handful of times. The gene calls are TRBV5-6 and TRBJ2-7; a possible D gene is TRBD2 (6 bases). This CDR3 has 14 residues. Trimming removed 5 bases from V and 0 bases from J, with 12 bases in between. Per germline, CDR1 SGHDT and CDR2 YYEEEE. CDR3 in DNA: TGTGCCAGCAGAGCTGAGACTAGCTCCTACGAGCAGTACTTC. Translation: CASRAETSSYEQYF. The full variable domain, rest sourced from reference TRBV5-6 and TRBJ2-7, is DAGVTQSPTHLIKTRGQQVTLRCSPKSGHDTVSWYQQALGQGPQFIFQYYEEEERQRGNFPDRFSGHQFPNYSSELNVNALLLGDSALYLCASRAETSSYEQYFGPGTRLTVT.

The genes are TRBV3-1 and TRBJ2-4; tentatively, D is TRBD1 (6 bases). V was clipped by 2 bases and J by 4 bases, with 12 bases between them. The CDR3 contains 15 residues. Germline V lookup: CDR1 LGHDT, CDR2 YNNKEL (reference sequence). As DNA, the CDR3 is TGTGCCAGCAGCCAAACCAGGGGTCCTAAAAACATTCAGTACTTC. Its translation: CASSQTRGPKNIQYF.

This chain uses TRBV28 with TRBJ2-4; 7 nucleotides agree with TRBD2. The J call could be wrong; TRBJ2-7 is a better fit for the DNA end. The CDR3 consists of 14 residues. Germline V lookup: CDR1 MDHEN, CDR2 SYDVKM. CDR3 DNA: TGTGCCAGCAGCGATCTAGCGGCCACCTACGAGCAGTACTTC. Translation: CASSDLAATYEQYF.

Notes on this clonotype: A much larger clone is a single base away; this may be a read error. The gene calls are TRBV21-1 and TRBJ1-2. TRBV21-1 is tagged as a pseudogene. The CDR3 totals 14 residues. The CDR3 region is CASSLGAVSYGYTF. DNA for the CDR3: TGTGCCAGCAGCCTGGGAGCAGTGAGCTATGGCTACACCTTC.

This clonotype was counted only a few times. This chain uses TRBV10-3 with TRBJ1-1; TRBD1 aligns across 7 bases. CDR3 length equals 15 residues. Germline CDR1 reads ENHRY; CDR2 reads SYGVKD. The ends lost 0 bases at V and 4 bases at J; junction bases unmatched: 5. CDR3 protein: CAISESGTAGTEAFF. The CDR3 DNA reads TGTGCCATCAGTGAGTCCGGGACAGCGGGCACTGAAGCTTTCTTT.

The chain uses TRBV5-1 and TRBJ2-4; 9 positions agree with TRBD2. The V gene's germline CDR1 is SGHRS and CDR2 YFSETQ. This CDR3 has 15 residues. V shed 2 bases and J 7 bases; nucleotides not matched to a gene: 7. CDR3 loop: CASSFEAGGRNIQYF. The DNA for the CDR3 is TGCGCCAGCAGCTTCGAAGCGGGGGGAAGGAACATTCAGTACTTC. Complete variable domain (other parts from reference TRBV5-1 and TRBJ2-4): KAGVTQTPRYLIKTRGQQVTLSCSPISGHRSVSWYQQTPGQGLQFLFEYFSETQRNKGNFPGRFSGRQFSNSRSEMNVSTLELGDSALYLCASSFEAGGRNIQYFGAGTRLSVL.

The table lists this clonotype with many counts. The chain joins TRBV12-3 or TRBV12-4 to TRBJ1-4, with 7 bases that match TRBD1. The trim removed 6 bases at V and 3 bases at J, leaving 4 bases unmatched. The length of the CDR3 is 14 residues. Here the CDR3 reads CASSRGQPNEKLFF. Written as DNA, the CDR3 is TGTGCCAGCAGCCGGGGACAGCCTAATGAAAAACTGTTTTTT.

Concerning this clonotype itself: A much more abundant neighbour one base away suggests this may be a read error. The rearrangement joins TRBV12-3 or TRBV12-4 to TRBJ2-7; unclear D gene. The CDR3 loop spans 13 amino acids. This CDR3 is CAGSHLESGEQYF. CDR3 nucleotide sequence: TGTGCCGGCAGTCACCTGGAGTCCGGCGAGCAGTACTTC.

This clonotype was detected many times. The rearrangement links TRBV4-2 to TRBJ2-3, with 10 bases identical to TRBD2. V shed 0 bases and J 3 bases; nucleotides not matched to a gene: 3. The CDR3 is 16 residues long. CDR1 and CDR2 from the germline V gene are LGHNA and YNFKEQ. The CDR3 spells CASSQDPGLATDTQYF. As DNA, the CDR3 is TGTGCCAGCAGCCAAGATCCGGGACTAGCGACAGATACGCAGTATTTT.

This clonotype has a handful of counts. The rearrangement uses TRBV12-3 or TRBV12-4 and TRBJ2-3; 7 bases align to TRBD2. Losses at the gene ends were 3 bases for V and 5 bases for J; bases not matched to a gene: 8. This CDR3 comprises 15 residues. The DNA of the CDR3 is TGTGCCAGCAGTTTGGGCGGGAGCGCCGTAGATACGCAGTATTTT. The encoded protein is CASSLGGSAVDTQYF.

The chain recombines TRBV5-5 with TRBJ1-6; 10 bases map to TRBD1. The CDR3 contains 15 residues. Per germline, CDR1 SGHKS and CDR2 YYEKEE (reference sequence). Trimming at V came to 4 bases and at J to 7 bases, leaving 5 bases not matched to a gene. The CDR3 nucleotides are TGTGCCAGCAGCCCGACAGGGGGCTTCAATTCACCCCTCCACTTT. Encoded protein: CASSPTGGFNSPLHF.

V usage is TRBV12-3 or TRBV12-4 and J usage is TRBJ1-5, with a tentative D call TRBD1 (5 bases). The germline V and J ends were trimmed by 3 bases and 2 bases, with 17 bases remaining between them. The CDR3 consists of 17 residues. CDR3 coding DNA: TGTGCCAGCAGTTTGGCAACAGGCCTCTGGGGCAATCAGCCCCAGCATTTT. It encodes CASSLATGLWGNQPQHF.

This sequence joins TRBV2 and TRBJ2-3, with no clear D. The germline gives CDR1 SNHLY, CDR2 FYNNEI. V lost 6 bases, J lost 5 bases, and 9 bases lay in between. The CDR3 loop spans 12 amino acids. The CDR3 protein is CASSVTEDTQYF. CDR3 nucleotides: TGTGCCAGCAGCGTGACCGAAGATACGCAGTATTTT.

This clonotype was detected only a few times. The CDR3 is CASSLLLAGWQFF. The CDR3 region has the DNA TGTGCCAGCAGCTTACTCCTAGCGGGGTGGCAGTTCTTC. V and J are TRBV7-8 and TRBJ2-1, with 9 positions matching TRBD2. The germline gives CDR1 SGHVS, CDR2 FQNEAQ. With 2 bases clipped from V and 12 bases from J, the junction kept 5 bases outside the gene matches. This CDR3 comprises 13 residues.

The rearrangement links TRBV21-1 to TRBJ1-1; no DNA check was done on the table's D call, TRBD1. TRBV21-1 constitutes a pseudogene. The CDR3 is made up of 17 amino acids. CDR3 amino acids: CASSPSRQGRGNTEAFF. DNA for the CDR3: TGTGCCAGCAGCCCTTCCAGGCAGGGGCGCGGGAACACTGAAGCTTTCTTT.